These T cell receptor beta chains were read from a single sample in a study of blood T cell repertoires in COVID-19. TCRdb keeps only in-frame clones here, not all; method: immunoSEQ multiplex PCR. The sample lists approximately 96,000 clones; around 90% were seen once. The sequenced sample was peripheral blood. All receptors come from a human donor with COVID-19, enrolled during active disease. The donor label of this sample is uncertain. Each CDR3 is given with its conserved first and last residue. The D gene is left open where the match is weak. Size is stated for part of the rows, as once, few or many counts, or as a class when the clone is expanded.

cdr3_aa cdr3_nt v_call d_call clone_size j_call
CASSHFGRTPGELFF TGTGCCAGCAGCCATTTTGGGCGTACCCCCGGGGAGCTGTTTTTT TRBV3-1/TRBV3-2 - few TRBJ2-2
CASSQEAGRHQSPLHF TGCGCCAGCAGCCAAGAAGCGGGAAGACATCAGTCACCCCTCCACTTT TRBV4-1 - - TRBJ1-6
CSASTDFGDNQPQHF TGCAGTGCTAGTACGGACTTTGGGGACAATCAGCCCCAGCATTTT TRBV20-1 - once TRBJ1-5
CASSYSFPTGELFF TGTGCCAGCAGTTACTCGTTCCCAACCGGGGAGCTGTTTTTT TRBV6-5 - - TRBJ2-2
CASGQGEGEQFF TGTGCCAGCGGACAGGGAGAAGGTGAGCAGTTCTTC TRBV11-3 TRBD1 - TRBJ2-1
CAWSVAGGAEQETQYF TGTGCCTGGAGTGTAGCGGGGGGGGCGGAACAAGAGACCCAGTACTTC TRBV30 TRBD2 - TRBJ2-5
CASSVGLSYSTDTQYF TGTGCCAGCAGCGTGGGGCTCTCATACTCCACAGATACGCAGTATTTT TRBV9 - once TRBJ2-3
CASSLVGTSGSNTGELFF TGCGCCAGCAGCTTGGTAGGGACTAGCGGGAGCAACACCGGGGAGCTGTTTTTT TRBV5-1 TRBD2 - TRBJ2-2
CAWSVNSPTIGDEQFF TGTGCCTGGAGTGTGAACTCCCCCACGATCGGGGATGAGCAGTTCTTC TRBV30 - - TRBJ2-1
CASSVEIPNTGELFF TGCGCCAGCAGCGTAGAAATTCCGAACACCGGGGAGCTGTTTTTT TRBV5-1 - - TRBJ2-2